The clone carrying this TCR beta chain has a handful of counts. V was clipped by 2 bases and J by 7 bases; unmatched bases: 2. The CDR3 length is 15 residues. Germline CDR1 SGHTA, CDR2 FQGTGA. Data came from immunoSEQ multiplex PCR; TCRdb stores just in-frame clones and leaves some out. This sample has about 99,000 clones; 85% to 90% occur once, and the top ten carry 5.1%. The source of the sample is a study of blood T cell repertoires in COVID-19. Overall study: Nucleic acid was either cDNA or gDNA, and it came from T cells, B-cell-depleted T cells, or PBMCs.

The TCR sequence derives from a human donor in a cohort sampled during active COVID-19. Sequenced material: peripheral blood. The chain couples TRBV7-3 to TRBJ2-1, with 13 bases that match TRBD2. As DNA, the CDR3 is TGTGCCAGCAGCTTAGGACTAGCGGGAGTGAATGAGCAGTTCTTC. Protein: CASSLGLAGVNEQFF.